The 21 T cell receptor beta chains presented below share a single source sample, sequenced in a study of breast tumors, draining lymph nodes, adjacent tissues. Breast cancer patients provided tissue from their axillary draining lymph nodes. TCRdb used MiXCR to reprocess the multiplex PCR reads, holding one entry per CDR3 protein. The sample lists 120,000 to 150,000 distinct CDR3 sequences, less than 35% occurring once. Sequencing input: axillary lymph node tissue. The receptors come from a female donor with breast cancer. Some clones in this sample may be carry-over from other donors' samples.

This clonotype has ten or more counts. The V and J genes are TRBV6-1 and TRBJ2-5, with TRBD1 matching 9 bases. The V gene end was trimmed by 4 bases and the J gene end by 3 bases; junction bases not matched to a gene: 6. Germline CDR1 reads MNHNS; CDR2 reads SASEGT. This CDR3 contains 15 residues. For the CDR3, the DNA is TGTGCCAGCAGTGCCATACAGGGGGCGAAAGAGACCCAGTACTTC. Translation: CASSAIQGAKETQYF.

This clonotype was seen at least ten times. The chain recombines TRBV12-3 or TRBV12-4 with TRBJ1-4; TRBD1 is a possible D gene (5 bases). The CDR3 runs 14 residues. Trimming stripped 3 bases from V and 3 bases from J, with 8 bases between. The CDR3 protein is CASSLRGANEKLFF. DNA for the CDR3: TGTGCCAGCAGTTTGAGGGGTGCTAATGAAAAACTGTTTTTT.

This clonotype was seen at least ten times. The chain uses TRBV10-3 and TRBJ2-1, with D hard to call. Germline V gives CDR1 ENHRY, CDR2 SYGVKD. The CDR3 consists of 11 residues. The V end was cut by 8 bases, the J end by 9 bases, with 11 bases between. The CDR3 bases are TGTGCCATCTCCCCTTCGGGTGAGCAGTTCTTC. Amino acid sequence: CAISPSGEQFF.

Points on this clonotype: This clone may be a read error of a much larger clone one base away. The rearrangement uses TRBV18 and TRBJ2-3; D remains ambiguous. The length of the CDR3 is 11 residues. Germline V CDR1 and CDR2: KGHSH, LQKENI. CDR3 coding DNA: TGTGCCAGCTCACCCACAGATACGCGGTATTTT. This encodes CASSPTDTRYF.

A note on this clonotype: This could be a read error, since a much larger clone is one nucleotide away. The chain carries TRBV10-3 and TRBJ1-2; the D is unclear. Germline lookup yields CDR1 ENHRY and CDR2 SYGVKD. Trimming took off 5 bases at V and 4 bases at J, with 14 bases between the two ends. CDR3 size: 14 residues. CDR3 in DNA: TGTGCCATCAGTTACTCCTCGGGCGGCTATGGCTACACCTTC. Protein: CAISYSSGGYGYTF.

Here the CDR3 DNA reads TGTGCCACCAGCAGAGGAGGGCTGAGCTCCTACAATGAGCAGTTCTTC. Translated, it gives CATSRGGLSSYNEQFF. This chain joins TRBV15 and TRBJ2-1, with D possibly being TRBD2 (5 bases). The CDR3 consists of 16 residues. Between the trimmed V and J ends, which lost 1 base and 0 bases, there was a span of 10 bases. Germline CDR1 is LNHNV and CDR2 is YYDKDF (reference sequence).

This clonotype has ten or more counts. A much larger clone is a single base away; this may be a read error. Because it lacks the conserved phenylalanine or tryptophan at the end, this CDR3 is likely a read error. V and J are TRBV7-3 and TRBJ2-3, with unresolved D. This CDR3 contains 14 residues. Trimming pared 5 bases from V and 0 bases from J, leaving 9 bases between. Germline V gene sequence: CDR1 SGHTA, CDR2 FQGTGA. DNA for the CDR3: TGTGCCAGCAGCCCCCAAGGAAGCACAGATACGCAGTATCTT. This sequence encodes CASSPQGSTDTQYL.

This clonotype was seen ten or more times. The rearrangement joins TRBV12-3 or TRBV12-4 to TRBJ2-2, with D unresolved. The V end was cut by 6 bases, the J end by 2 bases, with 7 bases between. The CDR3 has 13 residues. This CDR3 reads CASSRTNTGELFF. The DNA of the CDR3 is TGTGCCAGCAGCCGGACCAACACCGGGGAGCTGTTTTTT.

This clonotype has at least ten counts. This rearrangement joins TRBV6-1 to TRBJ1-5; TRBD1 is a possible D gene (5 bases). Trimming stripped 4 bases from V and 5 bases from J, with 12 bases between. Germline CDR1 MNHNS, CDR2 SASEGT. CDR3 length equals 14 residues. CDR3 nucleotides: TGTGCCAGCAGTGGGCAGGGAAATGATCAGCCCCAGCATTTT. It is translated as CASSGQGNDQPQHF.

This clonotype was counted many times. The rearrangement uses TRBV5-1 and TRBJ2-7, with D perhaps TRBD1 (6 bases). Germline lookup yields CDR1 SGHRS and CDR2 YFSETQ. Between the trimmed V and J ends, which lost 3 bases and 3 bases, there was a span of 10 bases. The CDR3 consists of 13 residues. CDR3 sequence (DNA): TGCGCCAGCAGCTCGGGACAAAACTACGAGCAGTACTTC. Translation gives CASSSGQNYEQYF.

The chain combines TRBV2 with TRBJ2-5; TRBD2 matches 8 bases. This CDR3 region has 15 residues. Germline CDR1 SNHLY, CDR2 FYNNEI. Germline trimming cut 1 base from V and 1 base from J; bases unmatched to any gene: 2. CDR3 amino acids: CASSEGLAGQETQYF. CDR3 sequence (DNA): TGTGCCAGCAGTGAAGGGCTAGCGGGCCAAGAGACCCAGTACTTC.

As to this clonotype: A much larger clone lies one base from this, so it may be a read error. V gene TRBV6-1 combines with J gene TRBJ2-1; the D is unclear. This CDR3 is built from 14 residues. V shed 3 bases and J shed 8 bases, with 14 bases lying between them. The V gene's germline CDR1 is MNHNS and CDR2 SASEGT. The CDR3 DNA sequence: TGTGCCAGCAGTGACAGGTTCCAATACGATGAGCAGTTCTTC. Translation gives CASSDRFQYDEQFF.

This chain joins TRBV7-2 and TRBJ2-7, with 10 nucleotides matching TRBD1. V shed 5 bases and J 4 bases; nucleotides not matched to a gene: 8. Germline V CDR1 and CDR2: SGHTA, FQGNSA. This CDR3 spans 15 amino acids. The CDR3 DNA reads as TGTGCCAGCAGCAATGGACAGGGGGTAGCTTACGAGCAGTACTTC. This encodes CASSNGQGVAYEQYF.

In this sample, this clonotype turned up once. The chain joins TRBV19 to TRBJ2-5; D possibly corresponds to TRBD1 (5 bases). In germline, CDR1 is LNHDA, CDR2 SQIVND (reference sequence). The CDR3 is 12 amino acids. Trimming stripped 4 bases from V and 5 bases from J, with 8 bases between. The DNA of the CDR3 is TGTGCCAGTAGTACCGCAGGGGAGACCCAGTACTTC. It yields the protein CASSTAGETQYF.

This clonotype has a count of ten or more. J is TRBJ2-5 and V is TRBV4-3; tentatively, D is TRBD2 (6 bases). CDR3 size: 15 residues. V shed 1 base and J shed 4 bases, with 13 bases lying between them. The V gene's germline CDR1 is LGHNA and CDR2 YSLEER. The CDR3 region has the DNA TGCGCCAGCAGCCAAGGGTGGGGGGTTGGAGAGACCCAGTACTTC. This sequence encodes CASSQGWGVGETQYF.

The chain uses TRBV20-1 and TRBJ1-1; maybe TRBD1 (5 bases). CDR1 is DFQATT and CDR2 is SNEGSKA in the germline V gene (reference sequence). Trimming took 5 bases from V and 7 from J, leaving 11 bases between them. The CDR3 contains 11 residues. The CDR3 DNA sequence: TGCAGTGCTTACGGGGGATTTGAAGCTTTCTTT. This gives the protein CSAYGGFEAFF.

The chain has TRBV14 and TRBJ1-1; 8 bases agree with TRBD1. V lost 4 bases, J lost 4 bases, and 11 bases stayed unmatched. Germline loops: CDR1 SGHDN, CDR2 FVKESK. This CDR3 has 16 amino acids. CDR3 in DNA: TGTGCCAGCAGCCGCAGACAGGGGACTACAAGCACTGAAGCTTTCTTT. This translates into CASSRRQGTTSTEAFF.

This clonotype appeared a few times. At one end, the junction sequence differs from germline, possibly due to a read error. The chain recombines TRBV6-1 with TRBJ1-2, with a tentative D call TRBD1 (6 bases). Germline loops: CDR1 MNHNS, CDR2 SASEGT. CDR3 length equals 16 residues. The CDR3 nucleotides read TGTGCCAGCAGTCAAGCGCTTCTAGGGACACGGTATGGCTACACCTTC. Amino acid sequence: CASSQALLGTRYGYTF.

This clonotype was found many times. The CDR3 DNA is TGTGCCAGCAGCCCGGATCTCCAAGAGACCCAGTACTTC. Translation gives CASSPDLQETQYF. J is TRBJ2-5 and V is TRBV7-2; no clear D gene. In germline, CDR1 is SGHTA, CDR2 FQGNSA. V lost 5 bases to trimming and J lost 1 base, with 8 bases between them. The CDR3 runs 13 residues.

The V gene is TRBV9, the J gene TRBJ2-3; 7 bases agree with TRBD2. The CDR3 totals 16 residues. Germline CDR1 and CDR2: SGDLS and YYNGEE. Trimming at V came to 3 bases and at J to 11 bases, leaving 18 bases not matched to a gene. This CDR3 is CASSGGGTGLTNEQYF. Here the CDR3 DNA reads TGTGCCAGCAGCGGGGGAGGGACGGGGTTAACAAATGAGCAGTATTTT.

The chain recombines TRBV5-1 with TRBJ2-2; D gene uncertain. Trimming stripped 9 bases from V and 6 bases from J, with 6 bases between. Germline V gene data show CDR1 as SGHRS and CDR2 as YFSETQ. This CDR3 region has 10 residues. CDR3 coding DNA: TGCGCCAAAGGATCCGGGGAGCTGTTTTTT. This gives the protein CAKGSGELFF.